This section outlines one T cell receptor beta chain sequence together with its context. V was clipped by 6 bases and J by 5 bases, with 16 bases between them. The CDR3 totals 13 residues. Per germline, CDR1 DFQATT and CDR2 SNEGSKA (reference sequence). This sample is drawn from a study of T cells in Graves' hyperthyroidism and ophthalmopathy. TCR beta CDR3 sequences were amplified from RNA transcripts. Carried out on the TCR CDR3, a first-round RT-PCR used the HTBI primer set. TCRdb recomputed calls from the multiplex PCR reads with MiXCR, one row per CDR3 protein. This table has approximately 560,000 distinct CDR3 sequences, around 46% appearing once.

The TCR comes from a woman aged 18 to 35 with Graves' hyperthyroidism. V gene TRBV20-1 combines with J gene TRBJ1-1, with D tentatively TRBD1 (5 bases). The sample comprised peripheral blood or thyroid tissue (not recorded which). This CDR3 reads CSANQGGATEAFF. CDR3 nucleotide sequence: TGCAGTGCCAACCAGGGAGGGGCGACTGAAGCTTTCTTT.